Listed below are T cell receptor beta chains from one sample, sequenced in a study of shared clonotypes between healthy human individuals. Data came from immunoSEQ multiplex PCR; TCRdb stores just in-frame clones and leaves some out. The data contain about 470,000 clones, 70% to 80% of them singletons. Input material: PBMCs. These receptors were taken from a middle-aged woman in good health. Some clones in this sample may be carry-over from other donors' samples. Both conserved end residues are part of each CDR3. A D gene is named only where the DNA matches it firmly. Some rows have no size entry. The others give once, few or many, or a class for an expanded clone.

-	TRBJ1-5	TRBV18	few	14	CASSQGSSNQPQHF	TGTGCCAGCTCCCAGGGCAGCTCCAATCAGCCCCAGCATTTT
TRBD2	TRBJ2-7	TRBV9	-	15	CASSVGLAASYEQYF	TGTGCCAGCAGCGTAGGGCTAGCGGCCTCCTACGAGCAGTACTTC
TRBD1	TRBJ1-2	TRBV10-3	-	14	CAITTGTGSYGYTF	TGTGCCATCACTACCGGGACAGGGAGCTATGGCTACACCTTC
-	TRBJ1-5	TRBV9	-	15	CASSVGSRSNQPQHF	TGTGCCAGCAGCGTAGGGAGTAGGTCGAATCAGCCCCAGCATTTT
TRBD1	TRBJ1-5	TRBV6-1	many	14	CASSEGTENQPQHF	TGTGCCAGCAGTGAGGGGACAGAGAATCAGCCCCAGCATTTT
TRBD1	TRBJ2-3	TRBV10-3	-	15	CAISIDRGNTDTQYF	TGTGCCATCAGTATAGACAGGGGGAACACAGATACGCAGTATTTT
TRBD1	TRBJ2-7	TRBV28	-	14	CASRWDRTAYEQYF	TGTGCCAGCAGGTGGGACAGGACGGCCTACGAGCAGTACTTC
TRBD1	TRBJ2-3	TRBV28	-	18	CASSLSVRSRGLTDTQYF	TGTGCCAGCAGTTTATCAGTTCGGTCCAGGGGGCTAACAGATACGCAGTATTTT
-	TRBJ2-7	TRBV28	-	14	CASTDGPLDYEQYF	TGTGCCAGCACCGACGGGCCGCTGGACTACGAGCAGTACTTC
TRBD1	TRBJ2-3	TRBV10-3	-	13	CGVRDSNTDTQYF	TGTGGCGTCCGGGACAGTAACACAGATACGCAGTATTTT
-	TRBJ2-1	TRBV19	-	15	CASPTGRVAYNEQFF	TGTGCCAGCCCGACCGGGCGGGTAGCATACAATGAGCAGTTCTTC
-	TRBJ2-3	TRBV11-3	-	15	CASSLVGYVGDTQYF	TGTGCCAGCAGCTTAGTGGGGTACGTCGGGGATACGCAGTATTTT
-	TRBJ1-5	TRBV19	-	16	CASTTLGGDRRQPQHF	TGTGCCAGTACCACCCTCGGAGGCGACAGGCGTCAGCCCCAGCATTTT
TRBD1	TRBJ2-5	TRBV10-3	-	12	CAISSLWGQCDF	TGTGCCATCAGTAGCCTTTGGGGACAGTGTGACTTC
-	TRBJ2-7	TRBV29-1	-	14	CSVSSRQAPQEQYF	TGCAGCGTTTCTAGTCGACAGGCCCCCCAGGAGCAGTACTTC
TRBD1	TRBJ2-5	TRBV7-3	-	14	CASSTGQGGETQYF	TGTGCCAGCAGCACAGGACAGGGTGGAGAGACCCAGTACTTC
-	TRBJ2-5	TRBV19	-	13	CASSSTKQETQYF	TGTGCCAGTAGTTCGACTAAACAAGAGACCCAGTACTTC
-	TRBJ2-1	TRBV27	-	14	CASSPGLAVDEQFF	TGTGCCAGCAGTCCCGGACTTGCGGTCGATGAGCAGTTCTTC
-	TRBJ2-5	TRBV6-6	-	16	CASSWALGRGEETQYF	TGTGCCAGCAGTTGGGCTCTGGGAAGGGGCGAGGAGACCCAGTACTTC
-	TRBJ2-6	TRBV19	few	15	CASSTLTSGANVLTF	TGTGCCAGTAGTACCCTGACCTCTGGGGCCAACGTCCTGACTTTC
-	TRBJ1-1	TRBV7-2	many	15	CASSFGQNMNTEAFF	TGTGCCAGCAGCTTCGGACAGAACATGAACACTGAAGCTTTCTTT
TRBD1	TRBJ2-7	TRBV7-6	-	13	CASSPGQLTEQYF	TGTGCCAGCAGCCCGGGACAGCTTACCGAGCAGTACTTC
TRBD2	TRBJ2-1	TRBV7-8	-	16	CASSPWTSGHYNEQFF	TGTGCCAGCAGCCCCTGGACTAGCGGGCACTACAATGAGCAGTTCTTC
-	TRBJ1-1	TRBV7-8	once	13	CASSSTRGREAFF	TGTGCCAGCAGCTCAACTCGTGGACGTGAAGCTTTCTTT
TRBD1	TRBJ2-4	TRBV29-1	few	14	CSVDGPGQEDIQYF	TGCAGCGTTGATGGGCCGGGACAGGAGGACATTCAGTACTTC
TRBD1	TRBJ2-3	TRBV7-9	-	15	CASSPTGAETDTQYF	TGTGCCAGCAGTCCCACAGGGGCCGAGACAGATACGCAGTATTTT
-	TRBJ2-7	TRBV30	-	14	CAWSDRQGLYEQYF	TGTGCCTGGAGTGACCGTCAGGGGTTGTACGAGCAGTACTTC
-	TRBJ1-4	TRBV7-6	-	14	CASSLTIANEKLFF	TGTGCCAGCAGCCTGACGATCGCTAATGAAAAACTGTTTTTT
-	TRBJ1-1	TRBV4-1	-	15	CASSQGVLLNTEAFF	TGCGCCAGCAGCCAAGGTGTACTGTTGAACACTGAAGCTTTCTTT
TRBD2	TRBJ2-2	TRBV5-1	-	16	CASSLGRGQFTGELFF	TGCGCCAGCAGCTTAGGGAGGGGCCAGTTTACCGGGGAGCTGTTTTTT
-	TRBJ2-5	TRBV28	-	10	CASGPRTQYF	TGTGCCTCGGGCCCCCGGACCCAGTACTTC
TRBD2	TRBJ2-1	TRBV7-9	-	17	CASSLAQSGRVMNEQFF	TGTGCCAGCAGCTTAGCGCAGAGCGGGAGAGTTATGAATGAGCAGTTCTTC
-	TRBJ2-7	TRBV10-3	-	12	CAISEPGGEQYF	TGTGCCATCAGCGAACCTGGGGGCGAGCAGTACTTC
-	TRBJ1-2	TRBV5-1	-	14	CASSSGDGAHGHTF	TGCGCCAGCAGCTCGGGAGACGGTGCTCATGGCCACACCTTC
TRBD1	TRBJ1-4	TRBV9	many	17	CASKVGTGHSTNEKLFF	TGTGCCAGCAAAGTAGGGACAGGGCATTCAACTAATGAAAAACTGTTTTTT
TRBD1	TRBJ2-7	TRBV5-4	once	16	CASSLGQFGTGDEQYF	TGTGCCAGCAGCCTGGGGCAGTTTGGGACAGGGGACGAGCAGTACTTC
TRBD1	TRBJ2-7	TRBV5-1	-	14	CASRVGTGDYEQYF	TGCGCCAGCAGGGTCGGGACAGGGGATTACGAGCAGTACTTC
-	TRBJ2-7	TRBV6-5	-	15	CASSPSLRVTNEQYF	TGTGCCAGCAGCCCTTCACTCAGGGTGACCAACGAGCAGTACTTC
-	TRBJ2-7	TRBV10-1	-	13	CASSESGSTKQYF	TGCGCCAGCAGTGAGTCGGGTAGTACAAAGCAGTACTTC
-	TRBJ1-3	TRBV18	-	19	CASSPQRPGALSPGNTIYF	TGTGCCAGCTCACCCCAAAGGCCTGGGGCCTTGTCCCCAGGAAACACCATATATTTT
-	TRBJ2-1	TRBV4-3	-	14	CASSRNRAYNEQFF	TGCGCCAGCAGCCGCAACCGGGCCTACAATGAGCAGTTCTTC
TRBD1	TRBJ1-1	TRBV18	-	16	CASSLRKQGVSTEAFF	TGTGCCAGCTCACTCAGAAAACAGGGGGTTTCCACTGAAGCTTTCTTT
TRBD2	TRBJ2-7	TRBV6-4	-	15	CASSDSKREWDEQYF	TGTGCCAGCAGTGACTCCAAGCGGGAGTGGGACGAGCAGTACTTC
-	TRBJ2-3	TRBV12-5	-	14	CASGSDRSTDTQYF	TGTGCTAGTGGTTCGGACAGAAGCACAGATACGCAGTATTTT
-	TRBJ1-1	TRBV23-1	-	17	CASRPKPIGGGRTEAFF	TGCGCCAGCAGACCCAAACCCATCGGAGGGGGTCGCACTGAAGCTTTCTTT
TRBD1	TRBJ2-7	TRBV19	-	14	CASSSTGELYEQYF	TGTGCCAGTAGTTCGACAGGGGAACTTTACGAGCAGTACTTC
TRBD2	TRBJ2-2	TRBV9	many	15	CASSVGGLAAGELFF	TGTGCCAGCAGCGTAGGGGGACTAGCGGCCGGGGAGCTGTTTTTT
TRBD2	TRBJ2-1	TRBV4-3	-	21	CASSPEIGAGGPYSSYNEQFF	TGCGCCAGCAGCCCTGAGATCGGGGCGGGAGGGCCCTATTCCTCCTACAATGAGCAGTTCTTC
TRBD2	TRBJ2-3	TRBV4-1	many	14	CASSLLAGADTQYF	TGCGCCAGCAGTTTACTAGCGGGAGCAGATACGCAGTATTTT
-	TRBJ1-2	TRBV29-1	-	11	CSVEGRYGYTF	TGCAGCGTTGAAGGGCGGTATGGCTACACCTTC
TRBD2	TRBJ2-7	TRBV27	few	16	CASRGLAGGLSYEQYF	TGTGCCAGCAGGGGACTAGCGGGAGGGCTATCCTACGAGCAGTACTTC
TRBD1	TRBJ1-3	TRBV5-1	-	16	CASSLAGGTSGNTIYF	TGCGCCAGCAGCTTGGCAGGGGGCACCTCTGGAAACACCATATATTTT
TRBD2	TRBJ2-2	TRBV11-2	few	20	CASSLEPTSGRLLPRGELFF	TGTGCCAGCAGCTTAGAACCGACTAGCGGGAGGCTGCTCCCGCGGGGGGAGCTGTTTTTT
-	TRBJ1-3	TRBV6-5	-	16	CASSYSGDTSGNTIYF	TGTGCCAGCAGTTACTCAGGGGACACCTCTGGAAACACCATATATTTT